The 15 T cell receptor beta chains given below trace back to one sample, sequenced in a study of CD8 T cells in Susac syndrome. After extraction with the RNeasy kit, about 0.5 to 1 ug of the RNA was reverse transcribed using random hexamers. TCRdb called the immunoSEQ multiplex PCR reads again in MiXCR, with one record for every CDR3 protein. This sample yields hundreds of thousands of distinct CDR3 sequences, of which 94% are seen a single time; about 0.14% belongs to the top ten. Sequenced sample: CD4+ T cells from PBMCs. The source of these receptors is a human donor with Susac syndrome.

CDR3 amino acids: CASSQSSGTNEQFF. CDR3 bases: TGCGCCAGCAGCCAATCTAGCGGGACAAATGAGCAGTTCTTC. The chain has TRBV5-1 and TRBJ2-1, with TRBD2 identical over 9 bases. The V segment lost 4 bases and the J segment 7 bases; nucleotides outside the gene matches: 6. The CDR3 length is 14 residues. Germline loops: CDR1 SGHRS, CDR2 YFSETQ.

The V gene is TRBV20-1, the J gene TRBJ2-5, with TRBD1 matching over 11 bases. V shed 6 bases and J 5 bases; nucleotides not matched to a gene: 11. The CDR3 length is 15 residues. Per the germline V gene, CDR1 is DFQATT and CDR2 is SNEGSKA (reference sequence). CDR3 bases: TGCAGTGCCCCACCGGGACAGGGGGATTTGGAGACCCAGTACTTC. The encoded protein is CSAPPGQGDLETQYF.

The rearrangement joins TRBV30 to TRBJ2-2; a weak D match, TRBD1 (6 bases). V lost 2 bases and J lost 6, with 10 bases in between. Per germline, CDR1 GTSNPN and CDR2 SVGIG (reference sequence). The CDR3 contains 13 residues. The CDR3 here is CAWSREGAGELFF. The DNA for the CDR3 is TGTGCCTGGAGTAGAGAGGGGGCCGGGGAGCTGTTTTTT.

J is TRBJ2-7 and V is TRBV7-2, with a possible D match to TRBD2 (5 bases). This CDR3 has 13 residues. V shed 4 bases and J shed 3 bases, with 10 bases lying between them. The V gene's germline CDR1 is SGHTA and CDR2 FQGNSA. In nucleotides, the CDR3 is TGTGCCAGCAGCTCCGGACGGGGCTACGAGCAGTACTTC. It yields the protein CASSSGRGYEQYF.

The chain is built from TRBV9 and TRBJ2-1; D not certain. The CDR3 is 15 residues long. Trimming shortened V by 0 bases and J by 0 bases, and 7 bases separated the two germline ends. CDR1 is SGDLS and CDR2 is YYNGEE in the germline V gene. This chain's CDR3 is CASSVEVSSYNEQFF. CDR3 nucleotides: TGTGCCAGCAGCGTAGAAGTGAGCTCCTACAATGAGCAGTTCTTC.

This chain uses TRBV20-1 with TRBJ2-7, with 9 bases identical to TRBD2. The V segment lost 6 bases and the J segment 1 base; nucleotides outside the gene matches: 10. Germline-derived CDR1 and CDR2 are DFQATT and SNEGSKA (reference sequence). The CDR3 runs 15 residues. The chain's CDR3 is CSAPRVLAGSYEQYF. CDR3 DNA sequence: TGCAGTGCACCGCGCGTTCTAGCGGGGTCCTACGAGCAGTACTTC.

The chain uses TRBV14 and TRBJ2-5, with D unclear. Trimming left V 4 bases short and J 5 bases short, with 11 bases between. Germline V gene lookup returns CDR1 SGHDN and CDR2 FVKESK. The CDR3 covers 13 residues. The CDR3 is CASSPLSRETQYF. The CDR3 DNA sequence: TGTGCCAGCAGCCCCCTCTCGAGGGAGACCCAGTACTTC.

CDR3 residues: CASQEGTGELFF. The CDR3 DNA follows: TGTGCCAGCCAGGAAGGCACCGGGGAGCTGTTTTTT. The chain has TRBV7-9 and TRBJ2-2; no firm D call. Germline CDR1 SEHNR, CDR2 FQNEAQ (reference sequence). The CDR3 consists of 12 residues. Trimming took off 8 bases at V and 4 bases at J, with 8 bases between the two ends.

This sequence joins TRBV29-1 and TRBJ1-2; D uncertain. Germline values: CDR1 SQVTM, CDR2 ANQGSEA. The CDR3 has 11 amino acids. V was pared by 4 bases and J by 4 bases, with 7 bases between. CDR3 sequence: CSVAAGYGYTF. The CDR3 DNA reads TGCAGCGTTGCCGCTGGCTATGGCTACACCTTC. Variable domain in full (rest from reference TRBV29-1 and TRBJ1-2): SAVISQKPSRDICQRGTSLTIQCQVDSQVTMMFWYRQQPGQSLTLIATANQGSEATYESGFVIDKFPISRPNLTFSTLTVSNMSPEDSSIYLCSVAAGYGYTFGSGTRLTVV.

The rearrangement uses TRBV30 and TRBJ1-1; D remains ambiguous. The CDR3 loop spans 11 amino acids. The germline CDR1 and CDR2 sequences are GTSNPN and SVGIG (reference sequence). V was cut by 0 bases and J by 13 bases, with 12 bases left in between. The CDR3, as DNA: TGTGCCTGGAGTGTAGAAAGCCTCCGTTTCTTT. Its protein product is CAWSVESLRFF.

The gene calls are TRBV6-5 and TRBJ2-7; 11 bases match TRBD2. V was clipped by 2 bases and J by 8 bases; unmatched bases: 11. CDR3 length: 16 amino acids. Germline V lookup: CDR1 MNHEY, CDR2 SVGAGI. The CDR3 is CASSYTYSASGGKQYF. CDR3 nucleotide sequence: TGTGCCAGCAGTTACACATACTCGGCTAGCGGGGGGAAGCAGTACTTC.

V is TRBV18 and J is TRBJ1-1; D uncertain. CDR1 and CDR2 (germline): KGHSH, LQKENI. The CDR3 runs to 13 residues. V lost 1 base to trimming and J lost 2 bases, with 5 bases between them. The CDR3 spells CASSPLFNTEAFF. The CDR3 bases are TGTGCCAGCTCACCACTCTTCAACACTGAAGCTTTCTTT.

The rearrangement joins TRBV5-6 to TRBJ2-5, with a possible D match to TRBD2 (7 bases). V was clipped by 4 bases and J by 5 bases, with 15 bases between them. This CDR3 comprises 14 residues. Germline values: CDR1 SGHDT, CDR2 YYEEEE. The CDR3 bases are TGTGCCAGCAGCAACCTCAGGGGAGGGGAGACCCAGTACTTC. Translated: CASSNLRGGETQYF.

The chain recombines TRBV19 with TRBJ2-7; TRBD1 or TRBD2 may be the D gene (5 bases each). V was shortened by 5 bases and J by 5 bases, with 13 bases between the two germline ends. Germline values: CDR1 LNHDA, CDR2 SQIVND (reference sequence). The CDR3 spans 13 residues. The CDR3 protein is CASSVLRGDEQYF. CDR3 coding DNA: TGTGCCAGTAGTGTCTTGAGAGGGGACGAGCAGTACTTC.

V is TRBV5-6 and J is TRBJ2-5; 9 bases map to TRBD1. Germline CDR1 reads SGHDT; CDR2 reads YYEEEE. The CDR3 totals 16 residues. Trimming removed 4 bases from V and 2 bases from J; junction bases left unmatched: 9. The CDR3 nucleotides read TGTGCCAGCAGCCCCGTAGGGACAGGGATTCAAGAGACCCAGTACTTC. It specifies CASSPVGTGIQETQYF.